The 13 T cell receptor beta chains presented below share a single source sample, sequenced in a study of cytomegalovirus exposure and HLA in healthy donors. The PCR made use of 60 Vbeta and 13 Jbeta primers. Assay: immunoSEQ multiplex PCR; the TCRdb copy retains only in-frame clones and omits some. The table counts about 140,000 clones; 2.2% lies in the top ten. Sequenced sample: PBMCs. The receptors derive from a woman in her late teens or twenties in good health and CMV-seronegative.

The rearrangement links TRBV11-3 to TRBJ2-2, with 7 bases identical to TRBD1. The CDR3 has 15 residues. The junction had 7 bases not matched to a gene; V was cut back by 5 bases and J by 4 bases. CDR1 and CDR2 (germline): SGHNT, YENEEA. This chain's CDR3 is CASSARQGATGELFF. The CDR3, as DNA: TGTGCCAGCAGCGCTCGACAGGGTGCCACCGGGGAGCTGTTTTTT.

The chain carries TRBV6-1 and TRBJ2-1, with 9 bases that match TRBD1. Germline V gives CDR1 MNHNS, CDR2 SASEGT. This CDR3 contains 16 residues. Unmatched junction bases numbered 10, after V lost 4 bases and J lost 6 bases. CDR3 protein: CASSGKGQGGGNEQFF. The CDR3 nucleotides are TGTGCCAGCAGTGGAAAGGGACAGGGTGGAGGCAATGAGCAGTTCTTC.

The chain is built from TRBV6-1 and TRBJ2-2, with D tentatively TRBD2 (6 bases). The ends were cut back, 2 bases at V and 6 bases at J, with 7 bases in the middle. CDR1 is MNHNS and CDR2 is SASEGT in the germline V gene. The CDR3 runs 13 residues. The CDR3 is CASSEPGAGELFF. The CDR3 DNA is TGTGCCAGCAGTGAACCGGGAGCCGGGGAGCTGTTTTTT.

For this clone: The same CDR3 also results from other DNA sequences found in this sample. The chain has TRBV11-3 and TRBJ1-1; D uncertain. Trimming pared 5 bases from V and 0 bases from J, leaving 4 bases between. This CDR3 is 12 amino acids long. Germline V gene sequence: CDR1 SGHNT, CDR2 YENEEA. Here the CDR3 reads CASSPMNTEAFF. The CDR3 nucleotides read TGTGCCAGCAGCCCCATGAACACTGAAGCTTTCTTT.

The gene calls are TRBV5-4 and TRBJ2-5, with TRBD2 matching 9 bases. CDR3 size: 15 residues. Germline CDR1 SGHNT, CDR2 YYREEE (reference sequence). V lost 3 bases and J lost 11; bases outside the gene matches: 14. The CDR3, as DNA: TGTGCCAGCAGCTCGTTGACTAGCGGAGGGCCTGAGCAGTACTTC. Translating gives CASSSLTSGGPEQYF.

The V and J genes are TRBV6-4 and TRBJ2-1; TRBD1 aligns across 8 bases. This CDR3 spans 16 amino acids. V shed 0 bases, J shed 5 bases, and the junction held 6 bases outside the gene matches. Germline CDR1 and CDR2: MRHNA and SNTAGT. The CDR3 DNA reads TGTGCCAGCAGTGACTCTGGGACAGGCGTAAACAATGAGCAGTTCTTC. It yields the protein CASSDSGTGVNNEQFF.

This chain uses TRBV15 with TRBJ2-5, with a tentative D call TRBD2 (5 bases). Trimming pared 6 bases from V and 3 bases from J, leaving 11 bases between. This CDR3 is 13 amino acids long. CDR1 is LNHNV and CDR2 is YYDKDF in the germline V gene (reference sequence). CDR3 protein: CATSTLAEETQYF. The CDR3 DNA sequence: TGTGCCACCAGTACCCTAGCTGAAGAGACCCAGTACTTC.

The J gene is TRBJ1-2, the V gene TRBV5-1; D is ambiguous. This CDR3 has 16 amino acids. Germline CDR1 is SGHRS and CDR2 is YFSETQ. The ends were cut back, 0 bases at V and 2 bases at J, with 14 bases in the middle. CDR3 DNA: TGCGCCAGCAGCTTGGTTCCGGGGTCGGAGAACTATGGCTACACCTTC. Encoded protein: CASSLVPGSENYGYTF.

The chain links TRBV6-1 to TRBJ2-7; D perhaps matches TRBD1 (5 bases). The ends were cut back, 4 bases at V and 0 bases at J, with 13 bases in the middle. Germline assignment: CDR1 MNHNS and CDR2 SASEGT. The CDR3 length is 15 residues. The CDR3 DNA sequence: TGTGCCAGCAGTGGGGGCCTCGGCGGCTCCTACGAGCAGTACTTC. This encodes CASSGGLGGSYEQYF.

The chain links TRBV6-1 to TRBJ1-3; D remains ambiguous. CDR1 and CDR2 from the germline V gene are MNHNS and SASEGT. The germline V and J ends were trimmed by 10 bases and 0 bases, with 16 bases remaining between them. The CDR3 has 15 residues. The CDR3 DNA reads TGTGCCACCCAACAGAGAGCGGACTCTGGAAACACCATATATTTT. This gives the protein CATQQRADSGNTIYF.

In DNA form, the CDR3 reads TGCAGCGCTACCGGGACTAGCGGGTCAGATACGCAGTATTTT. It encodes CSATGTSGSDTQYF. The chain joins TRBV29-1 to TRBJ2-3; 12 positions agree with TRBD2. The CDR3 extends over 14 amino acids. V lost 7 bases, J lost 4 bases, and 6 bases stayed unmatched. In germline, CDR1 is SQVTM, CDR2 ANQGSEA.

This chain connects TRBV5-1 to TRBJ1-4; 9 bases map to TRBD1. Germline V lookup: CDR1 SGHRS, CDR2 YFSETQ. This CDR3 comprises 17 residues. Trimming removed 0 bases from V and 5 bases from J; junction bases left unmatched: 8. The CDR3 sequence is CASSLAGTDRGNEKLFF. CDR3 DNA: TGCGCCAGCAGCTTGGCCGGGACCGACAGGGGGAATGAAAAACTGTTTTTT.

Here the CDR3 DNA reads TGTGCCAGCAGCCAGGTTGCGGGGGGCACTGAAGCTTTCTTT. This codes for CASSQVAGGTEAFF. The J gene is TRBJ1-1, the V gene TRBV11-3; possibly TRBD1 for D (5 bases). V was shortened by 5 bases and J by 4 bases, with 14 bases between the two germline ends. The germline V gene encodes CDR1 SGHNT and CDR2 YENEEA. This CDR3 is built from 14 residues.